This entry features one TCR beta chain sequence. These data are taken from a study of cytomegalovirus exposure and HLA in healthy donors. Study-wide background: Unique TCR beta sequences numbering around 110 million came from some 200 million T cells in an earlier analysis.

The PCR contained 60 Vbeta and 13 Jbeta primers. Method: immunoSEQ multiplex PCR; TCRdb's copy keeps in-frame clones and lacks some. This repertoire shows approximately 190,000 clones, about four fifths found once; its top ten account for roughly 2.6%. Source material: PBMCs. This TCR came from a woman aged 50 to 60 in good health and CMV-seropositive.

CDR3 sequence: CASRPLAGGTDTQYF. DNA for the CDR3: TGTGCCAGCAGACCGCTGGCGGGGGGCACAGATACGCAGTATTTT. V and J are TRBV27 and TRBJ2-3; 7 nucleotides match TRBD2. The V and J ends lost 6 bases and 1 base, in that order; junction bases with no gene match: 7. This CDR3 contains 15 residues. Germline V gives CDR1 MNHEY, CDR2 SMNVEV (reference sequence).